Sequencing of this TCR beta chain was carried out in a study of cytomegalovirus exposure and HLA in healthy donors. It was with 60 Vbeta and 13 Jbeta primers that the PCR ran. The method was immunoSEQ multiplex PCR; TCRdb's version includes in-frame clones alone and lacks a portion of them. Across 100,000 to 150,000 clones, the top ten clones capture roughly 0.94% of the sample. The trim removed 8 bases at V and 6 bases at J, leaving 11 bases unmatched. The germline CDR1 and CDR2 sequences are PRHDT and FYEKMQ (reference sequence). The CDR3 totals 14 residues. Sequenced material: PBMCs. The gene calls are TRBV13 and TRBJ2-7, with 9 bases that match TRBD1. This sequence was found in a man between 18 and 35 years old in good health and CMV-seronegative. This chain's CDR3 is CASLAGTGSSEQYF. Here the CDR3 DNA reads TGTGCCAGCCTCGCCGGGACAGGGTCGAGCGAGCAGTACTTC.